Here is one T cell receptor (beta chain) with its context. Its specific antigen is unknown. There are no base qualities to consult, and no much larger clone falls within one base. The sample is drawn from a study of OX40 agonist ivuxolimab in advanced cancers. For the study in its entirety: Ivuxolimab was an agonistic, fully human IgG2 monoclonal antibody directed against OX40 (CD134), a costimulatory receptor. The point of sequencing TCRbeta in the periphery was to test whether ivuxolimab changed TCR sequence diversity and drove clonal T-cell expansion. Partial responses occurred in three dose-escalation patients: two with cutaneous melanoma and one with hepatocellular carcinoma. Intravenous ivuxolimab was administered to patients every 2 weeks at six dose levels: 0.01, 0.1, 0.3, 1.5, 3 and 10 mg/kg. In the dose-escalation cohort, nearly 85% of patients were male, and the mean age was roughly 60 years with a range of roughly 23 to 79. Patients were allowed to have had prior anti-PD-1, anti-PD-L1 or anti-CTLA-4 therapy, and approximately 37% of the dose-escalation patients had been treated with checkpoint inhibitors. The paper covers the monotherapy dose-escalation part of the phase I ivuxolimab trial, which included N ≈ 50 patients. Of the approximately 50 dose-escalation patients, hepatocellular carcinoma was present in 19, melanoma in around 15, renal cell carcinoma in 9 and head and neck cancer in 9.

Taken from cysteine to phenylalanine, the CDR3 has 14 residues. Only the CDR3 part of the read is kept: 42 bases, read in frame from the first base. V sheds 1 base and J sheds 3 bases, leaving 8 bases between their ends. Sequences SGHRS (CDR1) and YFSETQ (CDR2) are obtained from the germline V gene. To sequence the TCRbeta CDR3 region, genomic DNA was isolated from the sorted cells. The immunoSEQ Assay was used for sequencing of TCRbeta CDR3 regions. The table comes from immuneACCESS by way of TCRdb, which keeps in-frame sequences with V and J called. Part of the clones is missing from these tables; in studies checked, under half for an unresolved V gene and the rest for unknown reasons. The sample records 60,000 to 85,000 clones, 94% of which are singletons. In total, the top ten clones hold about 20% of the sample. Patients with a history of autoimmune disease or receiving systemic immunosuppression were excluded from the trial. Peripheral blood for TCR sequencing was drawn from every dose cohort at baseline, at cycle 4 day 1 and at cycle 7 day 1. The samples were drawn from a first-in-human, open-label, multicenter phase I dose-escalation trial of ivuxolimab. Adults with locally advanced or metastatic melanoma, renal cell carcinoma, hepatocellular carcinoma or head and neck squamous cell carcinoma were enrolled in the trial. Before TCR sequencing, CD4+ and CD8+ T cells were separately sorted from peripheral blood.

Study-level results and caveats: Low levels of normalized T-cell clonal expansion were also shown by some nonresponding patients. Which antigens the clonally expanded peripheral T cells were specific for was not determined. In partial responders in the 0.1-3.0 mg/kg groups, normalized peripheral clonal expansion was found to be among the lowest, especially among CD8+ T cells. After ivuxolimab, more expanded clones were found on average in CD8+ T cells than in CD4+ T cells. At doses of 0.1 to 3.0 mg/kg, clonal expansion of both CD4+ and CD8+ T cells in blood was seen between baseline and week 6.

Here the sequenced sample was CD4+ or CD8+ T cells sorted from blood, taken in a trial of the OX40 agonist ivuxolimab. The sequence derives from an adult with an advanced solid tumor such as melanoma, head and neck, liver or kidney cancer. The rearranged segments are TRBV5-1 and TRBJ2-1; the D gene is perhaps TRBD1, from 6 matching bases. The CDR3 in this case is CASSLTRGYNEQFF. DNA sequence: TGCGCCAGCAGCTTGACCAGGGGCTACAATGAGCAGTTCTTC. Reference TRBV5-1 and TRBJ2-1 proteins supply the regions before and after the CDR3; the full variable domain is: KAGVTQTPRYLIKTRGQQVTLSCSPISGHRSVSWYQQTPGQGLQFLFEYFSETQRNKGNFPGRFSGRQFSNSRSEMNVSTLELGDSALYLCASSLTRGYNEQFFGPGTRLTVL.